This T cell receptor (beta chain) was found in a study of cytomegalovirus exposure and HLA in healthy donors. General study points: In terms of immune exposure information, only CMV serostatus was available.

On this clone itself: Its antigen is unknown.

In germline, CDR1 is LNHNV, CDR2 YYDKDF (reference sequence). The ends lost 4 bases at V and 5 bases at J; junction bases unmatched: 14. This CDR3 spans 16 amino acids. The primer mix had 60 Vbeta and 13 Jbeta primers. Sequencing was performed with immunoSEQ multiplex PCR; in TCRdb, only in-frame clones are kept and a portion is missing. The sample yields a few hundred thousand clones, roughly 86% seen once. This TCR derives from a middle-aged woman in good health and CMV-seropositive. Material for sequencing was PBMCs. This chain links TRBV15 with TRBJ2-7; 7 bases agree with TRBD1. The CDR3 loop is CATSKSDRQGRNEQYF. The CDR3, as DNA: TGTGCCACCAGCAAGAGTGATCGACAGGGACGGAACGAGCAGTACTTC.